This TCR beta chain was documented in a study of post-analysis software for immune sequencing data (dated by TCRdb to the mid-2010s). Study-level background: Recorded disease courses included relapsing-remitting, secondary progressive and progressive-relapsing multiple sclerosis, with some patients lacking subtype annotation. The multiple sclerosis patient repertoires were compared with around ten previously published healthy control repertoires from donors aged about 6 to 26 years. A subset of samples was prepared in parallel using single-end sample barcoding, then pooled and co-amplified after Illumina adapter ligation.

This clonotype occurred a few times. Its binding antigen is unknown. Base quality data are lacking; no much larger clone is found one base away. From the cysteine up to the phenylalanine, the CDR3 has a length of 15 residues. Kept here is only the CDR3 DNA, which spans 45 bases and is read in frame from base 1. At the junction V is shortened by 4 bases and J by 4 bases; bases outside the gene matches: 8. CDR1 SGHDT and CDR2 YYEEEE were looked up in the germline V gene. Here is what the overall study found, with its caveats: The multiple sclerosis patient group was slightly younger than the control group. Four or five TRBV segments, including TRBV5-6, TRBV5-1 and TRBV20-1, were significantly more frequent in patients than controls. Direct clustering with F measure showed strong co-clustering of samples prepared in the same batch, prompting a batch-effect correction. Compared with controls, multiple sclerosis patients had significantly lower normalized Chao1 diversity, a finding suggesting substantial peripheral T-cell clonal expansion.

To demonstrate the VDJtools post-analysis software, the study profiled TCR beta repertoires from the peripheral blood of about a dozen young patients with multiple sclerosis. The multiple sclerosis patients were children and adolescents between roughly 6 and 16 years of age. Library method: PCR. Sequenced using an Illumina HiSeq 2500. Unique molecular identifiers were incorporated into TCR beta cDNA libraries to reduce PCR and sequencing biases. Every 1 to 10 million input T cells yielded some 500,000 cDNA molecules, meaning each molecule approximated one T cell. The patient libraries were prepared and sequenced with the same protocol used for the earlier healthy control dataset. Samples belonging to the same batch were prepared together, multiplexed and sequenced on a shared HiSeq lane. Regarding the original processing steps: Raw barcoded reads were processed with MIGEC, and single-read molecular identifier groups were discarded before consensus assembly and CDR3 extraction. VDJtools was used for post-analysis of the clonotype tables, with diversity normalized by down-sampling every dataset to the smallest sample size. In repertoire overlap clustering, CDR3 amino acid sequences, but not nucleotide sequences, were matched to correct batch-related cross-sample contamination. Clones were called with MiXCR by TCRdb after fastp trimmed the public reads at Q25, and only in-frame beta chains were retained. Every distinct CDR3 protein forms one entry, paired with its most common genes and DNA. The V and J calls follow TCRdb's processing rather than the paper's. The sample table contains about 540,000 distinct CDR3 sequences; only one count was recorded for about a third of them. The top ten clones comprise less than 6% of the sample.

The chain is assembled from TRBV5-6 and TRBJ2-7; 10 junctional bases match TRBD2. Sequenced: blood. The clonotype comes from a girl aged 2-17 years with multiple sclerosis. The CDR3 in this case is CASSPGTSERYEQYF. The bases are TGTGCCAGCAGCCCGGGGACTAGCGAAAGATACGAGCAGTACTTC. With the rest looked up from the reference TRBV5-6 and TRBJ2-7 genes rather than sequenced, the full variable domain is DAGVTQSPTHLIKTRGQQVTLRCSPKSGHDTVSWYQQALGQGPQFIFQYYEEEERQRGNFPDRFSGHQFPNYSSELNVNALLLGDSALYLCASSPGTSERYEQYFGPGTRLTVT.